This T cell receptor (beta chain) was documented in a study of blood T cell repertoires in COVID-19 (dated by TCRdb to the early 2020s). As for the study more broadly: Collaborator samples came from the United States, Italy and Spain and covered acute and convalescent phases of COVID-19. The material from the prospective study consisted of cDNA or gDNA derived from T cells, B-cell-depleted T cells, or PBMCs. The dataset comprised deeply sampled blood TCRbeta repertoires from subjects exposed to, actively infected with, or recovered from COVID-19. The samples were drawn from two sources: the first 160 participants of the ongoing ImmuneRACE study, and 1,200 or so subjects contributed by 6 global collaborators. The repertoires were released in a freely available public database intended as a resource for research on the immune response to SARS-CoV-2. Where HLA class I and class II types were available, the types were taken from metadata supplied by the sample provider, not from assay-based typing. Nearly every sample came with metadata listing a de-identified subject ID, COVID-19 status, age in years and sex.

TCRbeta CDR3 regions were amplified from genomic DNA by means of the immunoSEQ Assay, a bias-controlled multiplex PCR. The paper's data handling went like this. The number of nucleated cells in each sample was estimated by amplification of reference gene primers within the assay. To quantify the absolute abundance of each unique TCRbeta CDR3 rearrangement, sequence reads were collapsed and filtered. For each sample, productive Simpson clonality was calculated as the square root of Simpson's diversity index over productive rearrangements. In its TCRdb copy, this immuneACCESS table keeps in-frame sequences only and misses some clones. Where compared with another copy, unresolved V genes explain less than half of these, and the others have no known cause. V and J calls and clone size are given by that table; D and trimming were obtained from the DNA. This sample lists roughly 100,000 clones; 80% to 85% were detected once. The top ten constitute roughly two fifths of the sample.

What the research found in general, with its limitations: Clinical and demographic metadata were provided uncurated, with the amount varying by source and participant.

This clone was counted only a few times. Its recognized antigen is unknown. Qualities for individual bases were not recorded, and no much larger clone is one base off. Collaborating institutions collected whole blood in K2EDTA tubes following their own protocols. For TCRbeta analysis, collaborators shipped samples as frozen whole blood, isolated PBMCs, or DNA extracted from either of those sample types. The TCR was taken from a man aged 80 or over with acute or convalescent COVID-19. Sequenced sample: peripheral blood.

DNA sequence: TGTGCCAGCTCACCATCAAAAGCGGGAGACAATGAGCAGTTCTTC. It codes for CASSPSKAGDNEQFF. This chain is built from TRBV18 and TRBJ2-1; TRBD2 matches 8 bases in the middle. Counted from cysteine to phenylalanine, this CDR3 has 15 amino acids. The only DNA kept is the CDR3, 45 bases in frame from the first base. Clipping removes 2 bases from V and 5 bases from J, with 5 as the unmatched junction base count. The germline V gene supplies CDR1 KGHSH and CDR2 LQKENI.